Listed below are T cell receptor beta chains from one sample, sequenced in a study of OX40 agonist ivuxolimab in advanced cancers. Libraries were prepared by immunoSEQ multiplex PCR; TCRdb keeps only in-frame clonotypes and omits some of them. Seen here are under 80,000 clones, around nine tenths observed once, and the top ten hold around 0.79%. Sample: CD4+ or CD8+ T cells sorted from blood, taken in a trial of the OX40 agonist ivuxolimab. These receptors all stem from an adult with an advanced solid tumor such as melanoma, head and neck, liver or kidney cancer. The CDR3 runs from the conserved cysteine through the conserved F or W. A D gene is named only where the DNA matches it firmly. Rows may omit the clone size; those that give it use once, few, many or a size class.

TRBV11-3	TRBD2	once	TRBJ2-2	CASSWAIAGDSGELFF	TGTGCCAGCAGCTGGGCAATAGCGGGAGATTCCGGGGAGCTGTTTTTT
TRBV9	TRBD2	NA	TRBJ2-7	CASSAGTSGRFSSYEQYF	TGTGCCAGCAGCGCTGGGACTAGCGGGAGGTTTAGCTCCTACGAGCAGTACTTC
TRBV11-3	NA	NA	TRBJ2-5	CASSLTWGSAQETQYF	TGTGCCAGCAGCTTAACGTGGGGCTCGGCACAAGAGACCCAGTACTTC
TRBV6-5	TRBD1	NA	TRBJ1-2	CASTRTGGADGYTF	TGTGCCAGCACCCGAACAGGGGGCGCGGATGGCTACACCTTC
TRBV7-2	TRBD1	NA	TRBJ1-2	CASSTQGGVYGYTF	TGTGCCAGCAGCACCCAGGGGGGCGTCTATGGCTACACCTTC
TRBV5-5	NA	NA	TRBJ2-5	CASSQRGGGGEETQYF	TGTGCCAGCAGCCAAAGAGGTGGAGGGGGCGAAGAGACCCAGTACTTC
TRBV27	NA	once	TRBJ2-2	CASSLAYNTGELFF	TGTGCCAGCAGTTTAGCCTATAACACCGGGGAGCTGTTTTTT
TRBV21-1	NA	NA	TRBJ2-7	CASSRKLRTADSSYEQYF	TGTGCCAGCAGCAGAAAGTTGCGGACAGCCGACAGCTCCTACGAGCAGTACTTC
TRBV5-1	TRBD1	NA	TRBJ2-2	CASSLQGAGSGELFF	TGCGCCAGCAGCTTGCAGGGGGCAGGATCAGGGGAGCTGTTTTTT
TRBV18	NA	NA	TRBJ2-2	CASSEGLPNLGNTGELFF	TGTGCCAGCTCGGAGGGACTCCCAAATTTAGGGAACACCGGGGAGCTGTTTTTT
TRBV29-1	TRBD2	NA	TRBJ2-3	CSVAGTSGTSTDTQYF	TGCAGCGTTGCCGGGACTAGCGGCACTAGCACAGATACGCAGTATTTT
TRBV6-1	NA	NA	TRBJ1-5	CASKFRDPQPQHF	TGTGCCAGCAAGTTCAGGGATCCCCAGCCCCAGCATTTT
TRBV5-1	NA	NA	TRBJ1-1	CASSSSSGRAEAFF	TGCGCCAGCAGCTCGTCCTCGGGGCGCGCGGAAGCTTTCTTT
TRBV5-6	NA	few	TRBJ1-2	CASSSGPTIYGYTF	TGTGCCAGCAGCTCGGGGCCAACTATCTATGGCTACACCTTC
TRBV7-3	TRBD1	NA	TRBJ2-5	CASSPRTGVETQYF	TGTGCCAGCAGCCCTAGGACAGGGGTTGAGACCCAGTACTTC
TRBV30	NA	once	TRBJ1-2	CAWNRETRDYGYTF	TGTGCCTGGAACCGAGAGACGAGGGACTATGGCTACACCTTC
TRBV28	NA	NA	TRBJ1-2	CASSLSPRAAGYTF	TGTGCCAGCAGTTTATCCCCCAGGGCGGCTGGCTACACCTTC
TRBV28	NA	NA	TRBJ1-2	CASSLATFPTADSYTF	TGTGCCAGCAGTTTAGCTACTTTCCCCACGGCCGATAGCTACACCTTC
TRBV7-9	NA	once	TRBJ2-6	CASSPSGANVLTF	TGTGCCAGCAGCCCCTCTGGGGCCAACGTCCTGACTTTC
TRBV6-4	TRBD1	NA	TRBJ2-5	CASSPNPGGLETQYF	TGTGCCAGCAGCCCTAACCCAGGGGGCCTTGAGACCCAGTACTTC
TRBV6-5	NA	NA	TRBJ1-4	CASSSTVVGEKLFF	TGTGCCAGCAGTTCAACGGTAGTGGGTGAAAAACTGTTTTTT
TRBV5-1	NA	NA	TRBJ2-5	CASSLIPRDQETQYF	TGCGCCAGCAGCTTAATCCCCCGCGACCAAGAGACCCAGTACTTC
TRBV28	TRBD1	NA	TRBJ2-5	CASSSTGGQETQYF	TGTGCCAGCAGTTCGACAGGGGGTCAAGAGACCCAGTACTTC
TRBV5-1	TRBD1	NA	TRBJ2-2	CASSYSGGADTGELFF	TGCGCCAGCAGCTATTCAGGGGGCGCCGACACCGGGGAGCTGTTTTTT
TRBV29-1	NA	NA	TRBJ2-1	CSTSLATQNGQFF	TGCAGCACGAGCCTAGCGACTCAGAATGGGCAGTTCTTC
TRBV18	TRBD2	once	TRBJ2-2	CASSPREQGVNTGELFF	TGTGCCAGCTCACCGCGGGAGCAGGGCGTGAACACCGGGGAGCTGTTTTTT
TRBV5-5	NA	NA	TRBJ1-6	CASSLAAGNSPLHF	TGTGCCAGCAGCTTGGCGGCGGGTAATTCACCCCTCCACTTT
TRBV5-5	NA	NA	TRBJ2-7	CASSTGHFSYEQYF	TGTGCCAGCAGCACGGGGCATTTCTCCTACGAGCAGTACTTC
TRBV5-4	NA	NA	TRBJ2-3	CASSSRAFVGVTSTDTQYF	TGTGCCAGCAGCTCCAGGGCATTTGTCGGGGTAACTAGCACAGATACGCAGTATTTT
TRBV9	TRBD1	NA	TRBJ2-5	CASSVGTGGRETQYF	TGTGCCAGCAGCGTAGGGACAGGGGGCAGGGAGACCCAGTACTTC
TRBV2	NA	NA	TRBJ1-2	CAIRSNYGYTF	TGTGCCATCAGGTCTAACTATGGCTACACCTTC
TRBV7-9	TRBD1	NA	TRBJ2-7	CASSSYQGAQYEQYF	TGTGCCAGCAGCAGCTATCAGGGGGCTCAATACGAGCAGTACTTC
TRBV19	NA	NA	TRBJ1-2	CASRPQGIGYGYTF	TGTGCCAGTAGGCCCCAGGGGATTGGATATGGCTACACCTTC
TRBV18	NA	NA	TRBJ1-1	CASSPTGSGTEAFF	TGTGCCAGCTCACCTACAGGGAGCGGAACTGAAGCTTTCTTT
TRBV28	NA	NA	TRBJ1-1	CASASPQNTEAFF	TGTGCCAGCGCAAGTCCTCAGAACACTGAAGCTTTCTTT
TRBV7-8	NA	NA	TRBJ2-7	CASSFTHPGQSSEQYF	TGTGCCAGCAGCTTCACCCACCCCGGGCAGAGTAGCGAGCAGTACTTC
TRBV30	TRBD2	NA	TRBJ2-3	CAWGTSGSDTQYF	TGTGCCTGGGGGACTAGCGGTTCAGATACGCAGTATTTT
TRBV5-4	TRBD2	NA	TRBJ2-1	CASSYPGTSGGDNEQFF	TGTGCCAGCAGCTACCCAGGGACTAGCGGGGGGGACAATGAGCAGTTCTTC
TRBV6-5	NA	NA	TRBJ1-5	CASSNGQRNQPQHF	TGTGCCAGCAGTAACGGACAGCGCAATCAGCCCCAGCATTTT
TRBV28	NA	NA	TRBJ1-5	CASSPRRFGQPQHF	TGTGCCAGCAGTCCCAGGAGGTTTGGTCAGCCCCAGCATTTT
TRBV6-1	NA	NA	TRBJ2-3	CASRWASTDTQYF	TGTGCCAGCAGATGGGCAAGCACAGATACGCAGTATTTT